The clone carrying this TCR beta chain has just a few counts. Its target is not known. Since all of the isolated RNA was reverse transcribed, expressed TCRB transcripts were what got sequenced. Assay: immunoSEQ multiplex PCR; the TCRdb copy retains only in-frame clones and omits some. The sample records 860,000 or so clones, about a sixth being singletons. This record comes from a study of beta chain features in type 1 diabetes. General observations from the study: Amplification by PCR could prefer shorter templates, with the same effect in patients and controls. In all four CD4+ subsets, TCRB CDR3 length was significantly, moderately reduced in type 1 diabetes. Patients' naive, central memory and Treg TCRB repertoires seemed closer to one another than those of healthy donors.

The length of the CDR3 is 16 residues. CDR1 is SGHRS and CDR2 is YFSETQ in the germline V gene. Trimming pared 0 bases from V and 0 bases from J, leaving 9 bases between. Sampling consisted of one heparinised blood draw per donor, averaging roughly 110 mL. The chain couples TRBV5-1 to TRBJ2-2; D is unclear. The receptor was isolated from a woman in her late teens or twenties in good health. Sample: naive CD4+ T cells from blood. The chain's CDR3 is CASSLGSISNTGELFF. The DNA of the CDR3 is TGCGCCAGCAGCTTGGGGTCCATTTCGAACACCGGGGAGCTGTTTTTT.